This T cell receptor beta chain was captured in a study of blood T cell repertoires in COVID-19. The wider study: The United States, Italy and Spain provided the acute and convalescent COVID-19 samples.

The data were produced by immunoSEQ multiplex PCR, yet TCRdb's version contains in-frame clones alone and is incomplete. The sample has fewer than 250,000 clones; about 89% are singletons. Germline V gene lookup returns CDR1 MDHEN and CDR2 SYDVKM. The V end lost 5 bases, the J end lost 1 base, and 11 bases lay between the germline ends. The CDR3 totals 14 residues. The sequence was collected from a woman younger than 30 who had recovered from COVID-19. Sequenced input: PBMCs or T cells enriched from blood (not recorded which). The chain uses TRBV28 and TRBJ1-1; perhaps TRBD1 as D (6 bases). Here the CDR3 DNA reads TGTGCCAGCAGTCTGGGGGCACCGAACACTGAAGCTTTCTTT. Translating it yields CASSLGAPNTEAFF.